A selection of T cell receptor beta chains follows, all from one sample in a study of T cell responses to AZD1222 COVID-19 vaccine. The table came from immunoSEQ multiplex PCR; TCRdb's copy has only in-frame clones and leaves some out. The table lists 250,000 to 300,000 clones, approximately 94% of them singletons, with less than 0.65% in the top ten. The sequencing used peripheral blood, collected 28 days after the second AZD1222 dose. The receptor set was obtained from an adult who received the AZD1222 COVID-19 vaccine. Both conserved end residues are part of each CDR3. Each record gives: V gene, clone size, D gene, J gene, CDR3 DNA, CDR3 protein. A D gene is named only where the DNA matches it firmly. Size is stated for part of the rows, as once, few or many counts, or as a class when the clone is expanded.

TRBV27	.	TRBD2	TRBJ2-1	TGTGCCAGCAGTCCTACTCCCTTTAGCGGGAGCTCCTACAATGAGCAGTTCTTC	CASSPTPFSGSSYNEQFF
TRBV18	.	.	TRBJ1-2	TGTGCCAGCTCACCAGACACAGATGGCTACACCTTC	CASSPDTDGYTF
TRBV5-1	.	TRBD1	TRBJ1-1	TGCGCCAGCAGCTTGGAGGGGGCAGGGGCGGGTGAAGCTTTCTTT	CASSLEGAGAGEAFF
TRBV10-1	.	.	TRBJ1-2	TGCGCCAGCAGTGAGTCCCGCAGGGGAGACGGCTACACCTTC	CASSESRRGDGYTF
TRBV7-2	.	TRBD2	TRBJ2-5	TGTGCCAGCAGCTGGGGTAGCGGGAGAGGAGAGACCCAGTACTTC	CASSWGSGRGETQYF
TRBV29-1	.	.	TRBJ2-3	TGCAGCGTTGGTCACCAGCCAGATACGCAGTATTTT	CSVGHQPDTQYF
TRBV28	.	.	TRBJ2-2	TGTGCCGTTGCTTCGCAAGTCACCGGGGAGCTGTTTTTT	CAVASQVTGELFF
TRBV29-1	.	.	TRBJ2-1	TGCAGCGGGAGTGAGCTCTCCTACAATGAGCAGTTCTTC	CSGSELSYNEQFF
TRBV7-8	.	.	TRBJ1-2	TGTGCCAGCAGCTTTGGGGGGAGGGATGGCTACACCTTC	CASSFGGRDGYTF
TRBV6-5	.	.	TRBJ1-2	TGTGCCAGCAGTTACGGGTATAACTATGGCTACACCTTC	CASSYGYNYGYTF
TRBV2	.	.	TRBJ1-2	TGTGCCAGCACACAGACAGTCACTAACTATGGCTACACCTTC	CASTQTVTNYGYTF
TRBV3-1/TRBV3-2	.	.	TRBJ1-2	TGTGCCAGCACCCGGATGACAGAGGCCGGCTACACCTTC	CASTRMTEAGYTF
TRBV7-9	.	.	TRBJ1-1	TGTGTCTCAACTTTTCCCTCATCGGGGACTGAAGCTTTCTTT	CVSTFPSSGTEAFF
TRBV5-6	.	TRBD2	TRBJ2-7	TGTGCCAGCAGCTTGGTAGCGGGAGGGCTCTACGAGCAGTACTTC	CASSLVAGGLYEQYF
TRBV19	.	.	TRBJ2-3	TGTGCCAGTAGTACCCGAGGAGGGGCTGGGGCCACAGATACGCAGTATTTT	CASSTRGGAGATDTQYF
TRBV5-1	.	TRBD2	TRBJ2-7	TGCGCCAGCAGCTTGGCGGGAGGGAGCTCCTACGAGCAGTACTTC	CASSLAGGSSYEQYF
TRBV6-1	.	.	TRBJ2-7	TGTGCCAGCAGTGAACTGTCCCGGGACATTTACTTC	CASSELSRDIYF
TRBV29-1	.	TRBD1	TRBJ1-1	TGCAGCGTCGTACAGGGGAGAATCACTGAAGCTTTCTTT	CSVVQGRITEAFF
TRBV6-5	.	.	TRBJ2-7	TGTGCCAGCAGTTACGCTGACAGACCTACCTACGAGCAGTACTTC	CASSYADRPTYEQYF
TRBV6-2/TRBV6-3	.	TRBD2	TRBJ2-7	TGTGCCAGCAGTTACGGGAATAGCGGGAACTACGAGCAGTACTTC	CASSYGNSGNYEQYF
TRBV20-1	.	.	TRBJ2-7	TGCAGTGCTAGTTCTGGTTCCTACGAGCAGTACTTC	CSASSGSYEQYF
TRBV19	.	TRBD2	TRBJ2-1	TGTGCCAGTAGCCCCAGTCGGCTAGCGGGGACCTACAATGAGCAGTTCTTC	CASSPSRLAGTYNEQFF
TRBV19	once	.	TRBJ1-3	TGTGCCAGTAGTATGCCCCCCAAGGGCTCTGGAAACACCATATATTTT	CASSMPPKGSGNTIYF
TRBV25-1	.	.	TRBJ1-1	TGTGCCAGTCTCGGGGGAAACACTGAAGCTTTCTTT	CASLGGNTEAFF
TRBV20-1	.	.	TRBJ2-7	TGCAGTGCTGGATCCGAAGAGCAGTACTTC	CSAGSEEQYF
TRBV7-9	.	.	TRBJ1-2	TGTGCCAGCAGCTTAGGGTGGACTTCCTATGGCTACACCTTC	CASSLGWTSYGYTF
TRBV28	.	TRBD1	TRBJ1-6	TGTGCCAGCAGTTTATTTCGGGACAGGTTACCACCCCTCCACTTT	CASSLFRDRLPPLHF
TRBV19	.	TRBD1	TRBJ1-5	TGTGCCAGTAGTATAGACAACAGGGGACTGTATAGCAATCAGCCCCAGCATTTT	CASSIDNRGLYSNQPQHF
TRBV28	.	TRBD2	TRBJ2-3	TGTGCCAGCAGTTTATGGTCGGGGAGAGCTAGCGGGGTCCGTGATACGCAGTATTTT	CASSLWSGRASGVRDTQYF
TRBV7-9	.	.	TRBJ1-2	TGTGCCAGCAGCTATAGGGGTGGCTACACCTTC	CASSYRGGYTF
TRBV18	.	.	TRBJ1-6	TGTGCCAGCTCACCACTAGGGGATGATAATTCACCCCTCCACTTT	CASSPLGDDNSPLHF
TRBV5-1	.	.	TRBJ1-2	TGCGCCAGCAGCTTGGAGAGGGTTGGCTACACCTTC	CASSLERVGYTF
TRBV5-6	.	.	TRBJ1-2	TGTGCCAGCACCAATCTTTTGAGGCCCTATGGCTACACCTTC	CASTNLLRPYGYTF
TRBV12-5	.	.	TRBJ1-2	TGTGCTGGCGGGGCGCGAAACTATGGCTACACCTTC	CAGGARNYGYTF
TRBV6-5	.	TRBD1	TRBJ2-7	TGTGCCAGCGGATATCGGTCAGGGGGCGACGAGCAGTACTTC	CASGYRSGGDEQYF
TRBV12-5	.	.	TRBJ2-1	TGTGCTAGTGGTCAAGGGAGCTCCTACAATGAGCAGTTCTTC	CASGQGSSYNEQFF
TRBV7-9	.	.	TRBJ1-4	TGTGCCAGCAGCCCACGGCGATCTAATGAAAAACTGTTTTTT	CASSPRRSNEKLFF
TRBV2	.	.	TRBJ1-5	TGTGCCAGCAGTCCTCCGGGTTTCCAGACGGGCAATCAGCCCCAGCATTTT	CASSPPGFQTGNQPQHF
TRBV18	.	TRBD2	TRBJ2-2	TGTGCCAGCTCTGCAGCGGGGATCGCGAACACCGGGGAGCTGTTTTTT	CASSAAGIANTGELFF
TRBV5-1	.	.	TRBJ2-6	TGCGCCAGCAGCCAACTGATTCAAAGCTCTGGGGCCAACGTCCTGACTTTC	CASSQLIQSSGANVLTF
TRBV5-4	once	TRBD2	TRBJ2-2	TGTGCCAGCAGCTTGGCTGGGACTACGAACACCGGGGAGCTGTTTTTT	CASSLAGTTNTGELFF
TRBV11-1	.	.	TRBJ2-7	TGTGCCAGCAGCCTGGAACCCCCTTCCTACGAGCAGTACTTC	CASSLEPPSYEQYF
TRBV25-1	.	.	TRBJ1-3	TGTGCCAGCAGCTCGGACGATGGTTCTTGGGGCACCATATATTTT	CASSSDDGSWGTIYF
TRBV19	.	.	TRBJ1-5	TGTGCCTCAAGGGGGGGGCGTCAGCCCCAGCATTTT	CASRGGRQPQHF
TRBV7-2	once	.	TRBJ1-1	TGTGCCAGCAGGTCTTACAACAGGGTGAATACTGAAGCTTTCTTT	CASRSYNRVNTEAFF
TRBV2	.	.	TRBJ1-5	TGTGCCAGCAGTCCCGGGGCGAGCAATCAGCCCCAGCATTTT	CASSPGASNQPQHF
TRBV11-2	.	TRBD2	TRBJ2-7	TGTGCCAGCAGCTTAGGGCCACTAGCGGCGACATACGAGCAGTACTTC	CASSLGPLAATYEQYF
TRBV27	.	TRBD1	TRBJ1-6	TGTGCCAGCAGTTTAAAGGGTTCGCAGGGGGGCTATAATTCACCCCTCCACTTT	CASSLKGSQGGYNSPLHF